A single sample gave rise to the 32 T cell receptor beta chains below, sequenced in a study of glioma-infiltrating T cells after dendritic cell vaccination. Profiling relied on immunoSEQ multiplex PCR, and the TCRdb table lists in-frame clones only, not all of them. The data contain approximately 82,000 clones, approximately 90% of them seen just once; the ten biggest clones take up approximately 3.4%. Sample: blood, taken before dendritic cell vaccination. Receptor source: a human donor with glioblastoma.

The chain is built from TRBV14 and TRBJ1-2, with TRBD1 matching over 7 bases. The CDR3 is made up of 13 amino acids. V shed 7 bases, J shed 3 bases, and the junction held 5 bases outside the gene matches. Germline V gene data show CDR1 as SGHDN and CDR2 as FVKESK. The CDR3 bases are TGTGCCAGCATGACAGGGCCCCACTATGGCTACACCTTC. This encodes CASMTGPHYGYTF.

This chain links TRBV5-4 with TRBJ1-2; TRBD1 matches 11 bases. The CDR3 is made up of 14 amino acids. V dropped 3 bases and J dropped 4; count of bases not matched to a gene: 2. CDR1 and CDR2 from the germline V gene are SGHNT and YYREEE (reference sequence). This CDR3 reads CASSSGTGGYGYTF. The CDR3, as DNA: TGTGCCAGCAGCTCCGGGACAGGGGGCTATGGCTACACCTTC.

Comments on this clone: Compared with germline, one end of the junction differs, possibly owing to a read error. The chain joins TRBV5-6 to TRBJ2-1, with 7 bases matching TRBD2. The CDR3 sequence is 16 residues long. The germline gives CDR1 SGHDT, CDR2 YYEEEE. The CDR3 here is CASSLEPSGSYNEQLF. In DNA, the CDR3 is TGTGCCAGCAGCTTGGAGCCTAGCGGTTCCTACAATGAGCAGCTCTTC.

The chain carries TRBV2 and TRBJ1-1; 8 nucleotides align to TRBD1. CDR3 length: 14 residues. V dropped 6 bases and J dropped 1; count of bases not matched to a gene: 4. Germline V CDR1 and CDR2: SNHLY, FYNNEI. Here the CDR3 reads CASRFQGANTEAFF. CDR3 sequence (DNA): TGTGCCAGCAGGTTTCAGGGGGCGAACACTGAAGCTTTCTTT.

This clone was seen only once. J is TRBJ2-7 and V is TRBV2; TRBD1 matches at 8 bases. This CDR3 comprises 13 residues. The V segment lost 5 bases and the J segment 5 bases; nucleotides outside the gene matches: 5. Germline V gene lookup returns CDR1 SNHLY and CDR2 FYNNEI. Written as DNA, the CDR3 is TGTGCCAGCAGTAGAGAGGACAGGGACGAGCAGTACTTC. Amino acids: CASSREDRDEQYF.

As for this clone: The same CDR3 arises from other DNA sequences in this sample as well. The chain combines TRBV2 with TRBJ2-1; 8 bases are shared with TRBD2. Trimming at V came to 1 base and at J to 6 bases, leaving 2 bases not matched to a gene. Per the germline V gene, CDR1 is SNHLY and CDR2 is FYNNEI. The CDR3 extends over 14 amino acids. The CDR3 nucleotides read TGTGCCAGCAGTGAAGGGCTAGCGGGCAATGAGCAGTTCTTC. This codes for CASSEGLAGNEQFF.

This rearrangement joins TRBV5-5 to TRBJ2-7, with a possible D match to TRBD1 (5 bases). Germline assignment: CDR1 SGHKS and CDR2 YYEKEE (reference sequence). V lost 0 bases, J lost 2 bases, and 15 bases lay in between. This CDR3 is built from 16 residues. The CDR3 DNA reads TGTGCCAGCAGCTTGGGGCCCAGGGCAACGACCTACGAGCAGTACTTC. Translated: CASSLGPRATTYEQYF.

In the case of this clone: At one boundary the junction diverges from the germline segment, which might be a read error. The rearrangement joins TRBV7-7 to TRBJ2-1; the D gene is possibly TRBD1 (5 bases). There are 13 residues in the CDR3. Per germline, CDR1 SSHAT and CDR2 FNYEAQ (reference sequence). CDR3 region: CASSLDRYNEQFF. DNA of the CDR3: TGTGCTAGCAGCTTAGACAGATACAATGAGCAGTTCTTC.

The chain joins TRBV11-3 to TRBJ2-5; 7 bases match TRBD1. The CDR3 totals 15 residues. V lost 3 bases, J lost 2 bases, and 6 bases stayed unmatched. Germline CDR1 is SGHNT and CDR2 is YENEEA. CDR3 nucleotide sequence: TGTGCCAGCAGCTTCCCTGGGACAGCACAAGAGACCCAGTACTTC. Its protein product is CASSFPGTAQETQYF.

The chain links TRBV9 to TRBJ1-6, with D possibly matching TRBD1 (6 bases). Trimming took off 0 bases at V and 4 bases at J, with 8 bases between the two ends. The CDR3 consists of 15 residues. Germline V gene sequence: CDR1 SGDLS, CDR2 YYNGEE. CDR3: CASSVAGAYNSPLHF. The CDR3, as DNA: TGTGCCAGCAGCGTAGCAGGGGCATATAATTCACCCCTCCACTTT.

The V and J genes are TRBV12-5 and TRBJ2-2; D not certain. Germline CDR1 reads LGHNT; CDR2 reads FRNRAP. The CDR3 totals 12 residues. V lost 7 bases and J lost 5, with 8 bases in between. This CDR3 reads CASAYGTGELFF. CDR3 nucleotides: TGTGCTAGTGCTTACGGGACCGGGGAGCTGTTTTTT.

This clone has a single count. The chain has TRBV27 and TRBJ2-3, with TRBD1 as a possible D gene (6 bases). Trimming removed 2 bases at V and 0 bases at J, with 12 bases between. The V gene's germline CDR1 is MNHEY and CDR2 SMNVEV (reference sequence). This CDR3 spans 16 amino acids. The CDR3, as DNA: TGTGCCAGCAGTTTAATGGGGGCCAAGAGCACAGATACGCAGTATTTT. Translated: CASSLMGAKSTDTQYF.

This chain connects TRBV13 to TRBJ1-1; D uncertain. Looked up from germline, CDR1 is PRHDT and CDR2 is FYEKMQ (reference sequence). V gave up 1 base and J gave up 6 bases, with 3 bases separating them. This CDR3 is built from 11 residues. CDR3 sequence: CASSLASEAFF. Here the CDR3 DNA reads TGTGCCAGCAGCTTAGCCTCTGAAGCTTTCTTT.

The chain links TRBV5-6 to TRBJ1-2; D might be TRBD1 (5 bases). Trimming stripped 2 bases from V and 9 bases from J, with 17 bases between. Germline V lookup: CDR1 SGHDT, CDR2 YYEEEE. The CDR3 runs 14 residues. The CDR3 region is CASSLSPREGSYTF. The CDR3 DNA follows: TGTGCCAGCAGCTTATCCCCCAGGGAAGGGAGCTACACCTTC. Drawing the rest from reference TRBV5-6 and TRBJ1-2, the complete variable domain is DAGVTQSPTHLIKTRGQQVTLRCSPKSGHDTVSWYQQALGQGPQFIFQYYEEEERQRGNFPDRFSGHQFPNYSSELNVNALLLGDSALYLCASSLSPREGSYTFGSGTRLTVV.

J is TRBJ2-1 and V is TRBV4-1; D possibly corresponds to TRBD2 (5 bases). CDR1 is MGHRA, CDR2 YSYEKL, per germline. The CDR3 totals 14 residues. The V end was cut by 3 bases, the J end by 5 bases, with 11 bases between. CDR3 loop: CASSQPGSHNEQFF. Written as DNA, the CDR3 is TGCGCCAGCAGCCAGCCGGGGTCCCACAATGAGCAGTTCTTC.

V and J are TRBV7-3 and TRBJ2-7; a possible D gene is TRBD1 (6 bases). The CDR3 consists of 13 residues. The germline V gene has CDR1 SGHTA and CDR2 FQGTGA. Trimming removed 5 bases at V and 7 bases at J, with 15 bases between. DNA of the CDR3: TGTGCCAGCAGCCCCGGTGGGGGCTGGGAGCAGTACTTC. It encodes CASSPGGGWEQYF.

The chain is built from TRBV7-8 and TRBJ2-4; 10 bases are shared with TRBD1. This CDR3 has 14 residues. The V segment lost 4 bases and the J segment 7 bases; nucleotides outside the gene matches: 4. Germline values: CDR1 SGHVS, CDR2 FQNEAQ. The CDR3 region has the DNA TGTGCCAGCAGCTCGGGACAGGGGTTCAACATTCAGTACTTC. It is translated as CASSSGQGFNIQYF. Complete variable domain (other parts from reference TRBV7-8 and TRBJ2-4): GAGVSQSPRYKVAKRGQDVALRCDPISGHVSLFWYQQALGQGPEFLTYFQNEAQLDKSGLPSDRFFAERPEGSVSTLKIQRTQQEDSAVYLCASSSGQGFNIQYFGAGTRLSVL.

The V call is TRBV28, the J call TRBJ1-5; unclear D gene. CDR1 is MDHEN, CDR2 SYDVKM, per germline. Trimming removed 2 bases at V and 7 bases at J, with 9 bases between. The length of the CDR3 is 13 residues. CDR3 sequence: CASSLVGSQPQHF. CDR3 DNA sequence: TGTGCCAGCAGTTTAGTGGGTAGCCAGCCCCAGCATTTT.

This CDR3 is CASSEGSTEAFF. In DNA form, the CDR3 reads TGCGCCAGCAGTGAAGGGAGTACTGAAGCTTTCTTT. V gene TRBV10-1 combines with J gene TRBJ1-1, with D unresolved. V was shortened by 3 bases and J by 5 bases, with 7 bases between the two germline ends. There are 12 residues in the CDR3. Per the germline V gene, CDR1 is WNHNN and CDR2 is SYGVQD (reference sequence).

The chain is built from TRBV18 and TRBJ1-2; 7 bases agree with TRBD1. This CDR3 is built from 14 residues. V was pared by 0 bases and J by 8 bases, with 6 bases of the junction left unmatched. Germline values: CDR1 KGHSH, CDR2 LQKENI. The CDR3 DNA reads TGTGCCAGCTCACCACCGGGCAGGGGGATAGGCTACACCTTC. Residues: CASSPPGRGIGYTF. The complete variable domain, with remaining parts taken from reference TRBV18 and TRBJ1-2, reads NAGVMQNPRHLVRRRGQEARLRCSPMKGHSHVYWYRQLPEEGLKFMVYLQKENIIDESGMPKERFSAEFPKEGPSILRIQQVVRGDSAAYFCASSPPGRGIGYTFGSGTRLTVV.

The rearrangement joins TRBV19 to TRBJ2-5, with 8 bases fitting TRBD2. CDR3 length: 15 amino acids. From germline, CDR1 is LNHDA and CDR2 SQIVND (reference sequence). V shed 10 bases and J 5 bases; nucleotides not matched to a gene: 15. The CDR3 protein is CATSRLSGGEETQYF. The CDR3 DNA sequence: TGTGCCACCTCAAGGCTGAGCGGGGGCGAGGAGACCCAGTACTTC.

V is TRBV6-4 and J is TRBJ1-1; D unclear. Germline V gene data show CDR1 as MRHNA and CDR2 as SNTAGT. CDR3 length equals 13 residues. V was pared by 3 bases and J by 0 bases, with 5 bases between. The CDR3 region has the DNA TGTGCCAGCAGTGAGGCAGTGAACACTGAAGCTTTCTTT. Translating gives CASSEAVNTEAFF.

The table lists this clone with a count of one. The chain couples TRBV4-1 to TRBJ2-5, with 7 bases matching TRBD2. Germline V gene sequence: CDR1 MGHRA, CDR2 YSYEKL. V dropped 4 bases and J dropped 3; count of bases not matched to a gene: 8. The CDR3 loop spans 15 amino acids. The CDR3 here is CASSPRSGIKETQYF. Here the CDR3 DNA reads TGCGCCAGCAGCCCTCGCAGCGGGATAAAAGAGACCCAGTACTTC.

The rearrangement joins TRBV7-9 to TRBJ2-3; D might be TRBD1 (6 bases). The V end was cut by 4 bases, the J end by 2 bases, with 19 bases between. The CDR3 runs 17 residues. Germline V gives CDR1 SEHNR, CDR2 FQNEAQ (reference sequence). CDR3 amino acids: CASSSATGRIFTDTQYF. The CDR3 DNA reads TGTGCCAGCAGCTCCGCTACAGGGAGAATATTCACAGATACGCAGTATTTT.

The CDR3 is CAWSAAWATEAFF. In DNA, the CDR3 is TGTGCCTGGAGTGCCGCCTGGGCCACTGAAGCTTTCTTT. The rearrangement uses TRBV30 and TRBJ1-1; D unresolved. Trimming left V 1 base short and J 4 bases short, with 10 bases between. This CDR3 has 13 amino acids. Per germline, CDR1 GTSNPN and CDR2 SVGIG (reference sequence).

CDR3 bases: TGTGCCAGCAGTCCCGCAGGAATGTCCTACGAGCAGTACTTC. Translating it yields CASSPAGMSYEQYF. The genes are TRBV27 and TRBJ2-7; D not resolved. From germline, CDR1 is MNHEY and CDR2 SMNVEV (reference sequence). This CDR3 region has 14 residues. Trimming left V 5 bases short and J 1 base short, with 12 bases between.

This rearrangement joins TRBV7-9 to TRBJ1-3; TRBD1 aligns across 8 bases. The junction had 8 bases not matched to a gene; V was cut back by 6 bases and J by 4 bases. The CDR3 extends over 15 amino acids. Germline V gene sequence: CDR1 SEHNR, CDR2 FQNEAQ (reference sequence). Written as DNA, the CDR3 is TGTGCCAGCAGATTGGACAGGGCCCGCGGAAACACCATATATTTT. This gives the protein CASRLDRARGNTIYF.

The J gene is TRBJ2-3, the V gene TRBV11-2; TRBD2 agrees at 10 bases. The CDR3 covers 16 residues. J gave up 1 base and V 3 bases, and 4 bases lay outside the gene matches. In germline, CDR1 is SGHAT, CDR2 FQNNGV. CDR3 region: CASSFLAGGGTDTQYF. The CDR3 DNA reads TGTGCCAGCAGCTTCTTAGCGGGAGGAGGCACAGATACGCAGTATTTT. Using reference TRBV11-2 and TRBJ2-3 for the parts outside the CDR3, the full variable domain is EAGVAQSPRYKIIEKRQSVAFWCNPISGHATLYWYQQILGQGPKLLIQFQNNGVVDDSQLPKDRFSAERLKGVDSTLKIQPAKLEDSAVYLCASSFLAGGGTDTQYFGPGTRLTVL.

The chain combines TRBV6-5 with TRBJ1-2; 9 nucleotides line up with TRBD1. J lost 6 bases, V lost 5 bases, and 13 bases had no gene match. The CDR3 is made up of 16 amino acids. Germline V gene sequence: CDR1 MNHEY, CDR2 SVGAGI. The DNA of the CDR3 is TGTGCCAGCAGTAACTTGGGACAGGGAGGGGGCGATGGCTACACCTTC. This sequence encodes CASSNLGQGGGDGYTF.

This rearrangement joins TRBV2 to TRBJ1-2, with D unresolved. Trimming pared 6 bases from V and 4 bases from J, leaving 12 bases between. Germline CDR1 is SNHLY and CDR2 is FYNNEI. The CDR3 consists of 13 residues. The CDR3 DNA reads TGTGCCAGCAGGTACTCAGGAACCTATGGCTACACCTTC. Translating it yields CASRYSGTYGYTF.

The chain employs TRBV4-1 and TRBJ1-2, with D maybe TRBD1 (6 bases). This CDR3 has 17 amino acids. The V gene's germline CDR1 is MGHRA and CDR2 YSYEKL. Trimming cost V 4 bases and J 0 bases, with 18 bases left between them. CDR3 loop: CASSPQTRDTTNYGYTF. The CDR3 DNA follows: TGCGCCAGCAGCCCCCAAACCCGGGACACGACTAACTATGGCTACACCTTC.

V usage is TRBV11-3 and J usage is TRBJ2-5; D may be TRBD2 (5 bases). The CDR3 sequence is 16 residues long. Germline V gene sequence: CDR1 SGHNT, CDR2 YENEEA. The V gene lost 3 bases and the J gene lost 5 bases, with 19 bases spanning the gap. The CDR3: CASSFGELNRGETQYF. In nucleotides, the CDR3 is TGTGCCAGCAGCTTCGGGGAACTAAATCGTGGGGAGACCCAGTACTTC.